What follows are 2 T cell receptor beta chains derived from one specimen sequenced in a study of cytomegalovirus exposure and HLA in healthy donors (dated by TCRdb to the late 2010s). Library preparation was by the immunoSEQ multiplex PCR assay. The multiplex PCR relied on a mix of 60 forward primers for TCR Vbeta segments and 13 reverse primers for TCR Jbeta segments. As stored in TCRdb, this immuneACCESS dataset retains in-frame rearrangements with V and J assigned. A fraction of the clones does not appear; measured against another copy, unresolved V genes explain less than half of the discrepancy, and the remainder lacks a known reason. This sample's clone table shows some 120,000 clones. Roughly 1% of the sample comes from the top ten. Specimen: PBMCs. The origin of the receptors is a man younger than 30 in good health and CMV-seronegative.

Concerning this clone: Other DNA sequences within the sample encode an identical CDR3. This rearrangement joins TRBV4-1 to TRBJ2-7, with D possibly TRBD1 on 7 matching bases. The V and J ends lost 1 base and 3 bases respectively, with 10 bases between them. CDR3 size: 14 residues. The germline V gene has CDR1 MGHRA and CDR2 YSYEKL. The DNA for the CDR3 is TGCGCCAGCAGCCAAGGCGGGACAGTCTACGAGCAGTACTTC. Its protein is CASSQGGTVYEQYF.

The chain carries TRBV25-1 and TRBJ1-2, with 9 bases lining up with TRBD1. Germline CDR1 reads MGHDK; CDR2 reads SYGVNS. Trimming took 5 bases from V and 8 from J; bases not matched to a gene: 18. The CDR3 extends over 17 amino acids. The CDR3 loop is CASSRSGTGTGGEGYTF. In DNA, the CDR3 is TGTGCCAGCAGTAGATCCGGGACAGGGACCGGTGGGGAGGGCTACACCTTC.